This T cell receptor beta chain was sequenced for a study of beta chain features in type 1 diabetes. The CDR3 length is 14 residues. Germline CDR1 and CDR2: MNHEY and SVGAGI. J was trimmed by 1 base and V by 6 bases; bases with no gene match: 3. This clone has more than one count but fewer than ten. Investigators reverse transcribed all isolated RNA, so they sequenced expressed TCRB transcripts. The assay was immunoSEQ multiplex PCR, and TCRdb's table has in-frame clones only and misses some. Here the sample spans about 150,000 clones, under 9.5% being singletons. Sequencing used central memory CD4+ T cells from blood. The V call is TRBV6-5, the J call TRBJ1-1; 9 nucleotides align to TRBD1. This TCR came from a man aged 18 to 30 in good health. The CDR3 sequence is CASSPDRGNTEAFF. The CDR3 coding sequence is TGTGCCAGCAGCCCGGACAGGGGGAACACTGAAGCTTTCTTT.